This T cell receptor beta chain was sequenced during a study of blood T cell repertoires in COVID-19. About the study: Samples representing acute and convalescent COVID-19 were sourced from the United States, Italy and Spain.

Using immunoSEQ multiplex PCR, the repertoire was profiled, and TCRdb retains in-frame clones only, with some absent. The sample contains roughly 63,000 clones, approximately 90% of which appear only once. The CDR3 has 14 amino acids. Germline values: CDR1 LNHDA, CDR2 SQIVND (reference sequence). V was cut by 3 bases and J by 1 base, with 7 bases left in between. The V gene is TRBV19, the J gene TRBJ1-3; no definite D call. Material: peripheral blood. The sequence was obtained from a man aged 50 to 60 with acute or convalescent COVID-19. CDR3 sequence (DNA): TGTGCCAGTAGTATCAGCGTATCTGGAAACACCATATATTTT. Translating gives CASSISVSGNTIYF.